What follows are 7 T cell receptor beta chains derived from one specimen sequenced in a study of T cell responses to AZD1222 COVID-19 vaccine. Libraries were prepared by immunoSEQ multiplex PCR; TCRdb keeps only in-frame clonotypes and omits some of them. The sample has 140,000 to 150,000 clones, about 90% seen once; the top ten hold around 3.5%. This specimen consisted of peripheral blood, obtained 28 days after the second AZD1222 dose. The receptors shown here come from an adult who received the AZD1222 COVID-19 vaccine.

The rearrangement joins TRBV6-5 to TRBJ1-1; no reliable D call. Germline CDR1 and CDR2: MNHEY and SVGAGI. The CDR3 loop spans 12 amino acids. The V gene lost 6 bases and the J gene lost 6 bases, with 11 bases spanning the gap. This CDR3 reads CASSKIAAEAFF. CDR3 coding DNA: TGTGCCAGCAGCAAAATAGCAGCTGAAGCTTTCTTT.

The gene calls are TRBV18 and TRBJ2-3, with a possible D match to TRBD1 (6 bases). V lost 4 bases and J lost 1, with 6 bases in between. Germline CDR1 and CDR2: KGHSH and LQKENI. This CDR3 contains 13 residues. This CDR3 reads CASSRTGTDTQYF. The CDR3, as DNA: TGTGCCAGCTCACGGACAGGCACAGATACGCAGTATTTT.

J is TRBJ2-3 and V is TRBV19; D is unresolved. The CDR3 spans 14 residues. Germline-derived CDR1 and CDR2 are LNHDA and SQIVND (reference sequence). V shed 1 base and J shed 1 base, with 6 bases lying between them. CDR3 protein: CASSIVARTDTQYF. In DNA, the CDR3 is TGTGCCAGTAGTATAGTGGCCCGCACAGATACGCAGTATTTT.

The chain carries TRBV6-6 and TRBJ1-1, with D unclear. CDR1 is MNHNY, CDR2 SVGAGI, per germline (reference sequence). Trimming removed 10 bases at V and 6 bases at J, with 18 bases between. The CDR3 contains 13 residues. The DNA for the CDR3 is TGTGCCACCCGGTTTAATGGGAAGGCTGAAGCTTTCTTT. It specifies CATRFNGKAEAFF.

The genes are TRBV10-3 and TRBJ1-4; weak D call: TRBD1 (6 bases). V was cut by 3 bases and J by 5 bases, with 13 bases left in between. Germline V gene sequence: CDR1 ENHRY, CDR2 SYGVKD. This CDR3 contains 15 residues. In nucleotides, the CDR3 is TGTGCCATCAGTGAATTCGGGACAAAGAATGAAAAACTGTTTTTT. Translation gives CAISEFGTKNEKLFF.

This chain uses TRBV10-3 with TRBJ1-1; D might be TRBD1 (5 bases). Germline values: CDR1 ENHRY, CDR2 SYGVKD. V dropped 7 bases and J dropped 4 bases, with 16 bases sitting between them. This CDR3 comprises 14 residues. The CDR3 reads CAIKRDRGSTEAFF. Here the CDR3 DNA reads TGTGCCATCAAGAGGGACCGGGGATCCACTGAAGCTTTCTTT.

As to this clone: The sample holds other DNA sequences that translate to the same CDR3. The V call is TRBV5-4, the J call TRBJ1-1, with TRBD1 identical over 10 bases. CDR3 length equals 13 residues. V was pared by 4 bases and J by 5 bases, with 2 bases of the junction left unmatched. Germline assignment: CDR1 SGHNT and CDR2 YYREEE (reference sequence). CDR3 nucleotide sequence: TGTGCCAGCAGCCCGGGACAGGGGACTGAAGCTTTCTTT. Translation: CASSPGQGTEAFF.